Below are 25 T cell receptor beta chains sequenced from a single sample in a study of cytomegalovirus exposure and HLA in healthy donors. The primer mix had 60 Vbeta and 13 Jbeta primers. Produced via immunoSEQ multiplex PCR; TCRdb's table is partial and in-frame only. The table has roughly 230,000 clones, over 75% seen once. The sample taken for sequencing was PBMCs. The receptor set was obtained from a boy between 10 and 17 years old in good health and CMV-seronegative.

The chain recombines TRBV7-8 with TRBJ1-3, with 9 bases identical to TRBD1. CDR1 is SGHVS, CDR2 FQNEAQ, per germline. The V and J ends lost 5 bases and 7 bases, in that order; junction bases with no gene match: 6. CDR3 length: 14 residues. CDR3: CASSRPGTGNTIYF. Here the CDR3 DNA reads TGTGCCAGCAGCCGTCCCGGGACAGGGAACACCATATATTTT.

The chain combines TRBV5-1 with TRBJ1-6; TRBD1 matches 7 bases. Trimming cost V 4 bases and J 6 bases; bases outside gene matches: 4. Germline lookup yields CDR1 SGHRS and CDR2 YFSETQ. This CDR3 is 14 amino acids long. The DNA for the CDR3 is TGCGCCAGCAGCCTGACAGGGAGTAATTCACCCCTCCACTTT. Amino acids: CASSLTGSNSPLHF.

V gene TRBV7-9 combines with J gene TRBJ1-2; 11 positions match TRBD1. V shed 5 bases and J 4 bases; nucleotides not matched to a gene: 12. The CDR3 consists of 17 residues. Germline CDR1 and CDR2: SEHNR and FQNEAQ (reference sequence). The DNA for the CDR3 is TGTGCCAGCAGCCTTATCACCGGGACAGGGGGATTCTATGGCTACACCTTC. Its protein is CASSLITGTGGFYGYTF.

The chain uses TRBV6-1 and TRBJ2-7, with 10 nucleotides matching TRBD1. The V gene's germline CDR1 is MNHNS and CDR2 SASEGT. This CDR3 spans 15 amino acids. V shed 6 bases, J shed 6 bases, and the junction held 11 bases outside the gene matches. The CDR3 DNA reads as TGTGCCAGCAGCCGGACAGGGGGATTGAACGCCGAGCAGTACTTC. Translating gives CASSRTGGLNAEQYF.

This clone came up once. The rearrangement uses TRBV9 and TRBJ2-5, with a tentative D call TRBD2 (5 bases). The V end was cut by 0 bases, the J end by 5 bases, with 8 bases between. The CDR3 is 13 amino acids. In germline, CDR1 is SGDLS, CDR2 YYNGEE. In DNA, the CDR3 is TGTGCCAGCAGCGTAGGTGGGGAGGAGACCCAGTACTTC. The encoded protein is CASSVGGEETQYF.

This sequence joins TRBV7-2 and TRBJ2-3; 8 bases fit TRBD2. The length of the CDR3 is 15 residues. CDR1 is SGHTA, CDR2 FQGNSA, per germline. The V and J ends lost 1 base and 4 bases, in that order; junction bases with no gene match: 4. CDR3 sequence reads: CASSLDGRASDTQYF. Here the CDR3 DNA reads TGTGCCAGCAGCTTAGACGGGAGGGCTTCAGATACGCAGTATTTT.

V and J are TRBV4-1 and TRBJ1-2; TRBD1 matches 7 bases. Germline V lookup: CDR1 MGHRA, CDR2 YSYEKL. The CDR3 spans 15 residues. The V and J ends lost 2 bases and 6 bases, in that order; junction bases with no gene match: 9. The CDR3, as DNA: TGCGCCAGCAGCCAAACCTTTGACAGGGTGAATGGCTACACCTTC. This translates into CASSQTFDRVNGYTF.

This rearrangement joins TRBV6-4 to TRBJ2-1; TRBD2 might be the D (5 bases). V lost 0 bases to trimming and J lost 2 bases, with 11 bases between them. The CDR3 is 16 amino acids. Germline V gives CDR1 MRHNA, CDR2 SNTAGT. DNA for the CDR3: TGTGCCAGCAGTGACTCCACAGTGAGGGCCTACAATGAGCAGTTCTTC. It is translated as CASSDSTVRAYNEQFF.

V and J are TRBV5-1 and TRBJ1-1; 10 bases match TRBD1. V dropped 0 bases and J dropped 4; count of bases not matched to a gene: 6. The CDR3 totals 16 residues. Per germline, CDR1 SGHRS and CDR2 YFSETQ. CDR3 sequence: CASSLAGGQGITEAFF. CDR3 in DNA: TGCGCCAGCAGCTTGGCCGGGGGACAGGGGATCACTGAAGCTTTCTTT. Combining the CDR3 with reference TRBV5-1 and TRBJ1-1 gives the whole variable domain KAGVTQTPRYLIKTRGQQVTLSCSPISGHRSVSWYQQTPGQGLQFLFEYFSETQRNKGNFPGRFSGRQFSNSRSEMNVSTLELGDSALYLCASSLAGGQGITEAFFGQGTRLTVV.

The rearrangement uses TRBV27 and TRBJ1-2; TRBD1 might be the D (5 bases). Germline-derived CDR1 and CDR2 are MNHEY and SMNVEV (reference sequence). The CDR3 spans 13 residues. Trimming stripped 2 bases from V and 4 bases from J, with 8 bases between. The CDR3 DNA sequence: TGTGCCAGCAGTTTACAGGGTCTCTATGGCTACACCTTC. Translation gives CASSLQGLYGYTF.

This chain uses TRBV11-3 with TRBJ1-1; unclear D gene. CDR3 length: 14 residues. Deletions cut 2 bases from V and 7 bases from J, with 14 bases between. Germline CDR1 reads SGHNT; CDR2 reads YENEEA. Here the CDR3 DNA reads TGTGCCAGCAGCTTACCCTGGTCCCGAGGTGAAGCTTTCTTT. Translation: CASSLPWSRGEAFF.

The chain employs TRBV27 and TRBJ1-1; TRBD1 matches 9 bases. Losses at the gene ends were 8 bases for V and 4 bases for J; bases not matched to a gene: 5. The CDR3 is 13 amino acids. CDR1 and CDR2 (germline): MNHEY, SMNVEV (reference sequence). CDR3 loop: CASRTGVITEAFF. The CDR3 coding sequence is TGTGCCAGCCGGACAGGGGTAATCACTGAAGCTTTCTTT.

The genes are TRBV5-1 and TRBJ2-7, with TRBD1 identical over 10 bases. The germline V gene encodes CDR1 SGHRS and CDR2 YFSETQ. The CDR3 runs 16 residues. The ends lost 0 bases at V and 3 bases at J; junction bases unmatched: 6. CDR3 nucleotides: TGCGCCAGCAGCTTGGAACCGGGACAGGGGATCTACGAGCAGTACTTC. Its translation: CASSLEPGQGIYEQYF.

The chain combines TRBV18 with TRBJ2-2, with D possibly being TRBD1 (5 bases). Deletions cut 3 bases from V and 0 bases from J, with 11 bases between. This CDR3 comprises 16 residues. Germline CDR1 reads KGHSH; CDR2 reads LQKENI. The CDR3 DNA is TGTGCCAGCTCACCGGACGACAGCCCGAACACCGGGGAGCTGTTTTTT. It translates to CASSPDDSPNTGELFF.

The rearrangement uses TRBV25-1 and TRBJ1-2; 7 nucleotides match TRBD1. Germline CDR1 reads MGHDK; CDR2 reads SYGVNS. V was clipped by 7 bases and J by 9 bases; unmatched bases: 14. This CDR3 region has 14 residues. CDR3 loop: CASTSDRDFLSYTF. The DNA for the CDR3 is TGTGCCAGCACTAGCGACAGGGATTTTCTTAGCTACACCTTC.

Concerning this clone itself: The CDR3 carries no conserved terminal phenylalanine or tryptophan, so it likely arises from a read error. The limits of the CDR3 on the DNA are not certain, so only TCRdb's listed CDR3 is given. The chain links TRBV6-5 to TRBJ1-2; the D call TRBD1 from the table was never checked on the DNA. The CDR3 numbers 13 amino acids, ends counted. Germline loops: CDR1 MNHEY, CDR2 SVGAGI. The CDR3 loop reads CASSSGTGLLPRL.

This chain connects TRBV7-9 to TRBJ1-1; 7 bases are shared with TRBD1. The J segment lost 11 bases and the V segment lost 1 base, leaving 7 bases of the junction unmatched. Germline CDR1 and CDR2: SEHNR and FQNEAQ (reference sequence). This CDR3 spans 13 amino acids. The CDR3 region has the DNA TGTGCCAGCAGCTTAGTACAGGGGTTTGTGGCTTTCTTT. Amino acid sequence: CASSLVQGFVAFF. Variable domain in full (rest from reference TRBV7-9 and TRBJ1-1): DTGVSQNPRHKITKRGQNVTFRCDPISEHNRLYWYRQTLGQGPEFLTYFQNEAQLEKSRLLSDRFSAERPKGSFSTLEIQRTEQGDSAMYLCASSLVQGFVAFFGQGTRLTVV.

The chain joins TRBV6-5 to TRBJ2-1, with 7 bases matching TRBD2. CDR3 length: 13 residues. The ends lost 0 bases at V and 10 bases at J; junction bases unmatched: 3. The V gene's germline CDR1 is MNHEY and CDR2 SVGAGI. The DNA for the CDR3 is TGTGCCAGCAGTTACTCGAGGGGACTAGAGCAGTTCTTC. The encoded protein is CASSYSRGLEQFF.

This sequence joins TRBV5-1 and TRBJ2-1, with 13 positions matching TRBD2. V gave up 3 bases and J gave up 5 bases; unmatched junction bases: 2. CDR1 and CDR2 (germline): SGHRS, YFSETQ. The CDR3 extends over 15 amino acids. CDR3 in DNA: TGCGCCAGCAGCTCGGGACTAGCGGGGAACAATGAGCAGTTCTTC. Translated, it gives CASSSGLAGNNEQFF. Full variable domain (outside the CDR3, taken from reference TRBV5-1 and TRBJ2-1): KAGVTQTPRYLIKTRGQQVTLSCSPISGHRSVSWYQQTPGQGLQFLFEYFSETQRNKGNFPGRFSGRQFSNSRSEMNVSTLELGDSALYLCASSSGLAGNNEQFFGPGTRLTVL.

On this clone itself: Different DNA sequences within this sample yield the same CDR3. The chain is built from TRBV19 and TRBJ1-1; D remains ambiguous. The CDR3 runs 13 residues. CDR1 and CDR2 from the germline V gene are LNHDA and SQIVND (reference sequence). Trimming removed 3 bases from V and 5 bases from J, with 10 bases in between. The CDR3 is CASSILGGTEAFF. Here the CDR3 DNA reads TGTGCCAGTAGTATCCTCGGAGGGACTGAAGCTTTCTTT.

The V gene is TRBV7-3, the J gene TRBJ2-6; D not certain. In germline, CDR1 is SGHTA, CDR2 FQGTGA. This CDR3 is built from 16 residues. Between the trimmed V and J ends, which lost 5 bases and 0 bases, there was a span of 11 bases. CDR3 bases: TGTGCCAGCAGCCCGCGCGTGAGCTCTGGGGCCAACGTCCTGACTTTC. Translating gives CASSPRVSSGANVLTF.

This chain uses TRBV19 with TRBJ1-4; TRBD1 is a possible D gene (6 bases). V lost 5 bases and J lost 7, with 17 bases in between. Germline V CDR1 and CDR2: LNHDA, SQIVND (reference sequence). This CDR3 is 15 amino acids long. The CDR3, as DNA: TGTGCCAGTAGTTCCCGCGGGGGGGCAGGTGAAAAACTGTTTTTT. As protein: CASSSRGGAGEKLFF. The entire variable domain, with the rest obtained from reference TRBV19 and TRBJ1-4, is as follows: DGGITQSPKYLFRKEGQNVTLSCEQNLNHDAMYWYRQDPGQGLRLIYYSQIVNDFQKGDIAEGYSVSREKKESFPLTVTSAQKNPTAFYLCASSSRGGAGEKLFFGSGTQLSVL.

This clone was seen just once. The rearrangement uses TRBV5-1 and TRBJ2-5; TRBD2 is a possible D gene (5 bases). V gave up 3 bases and J gave up 4 bases, with 16 bases separating them. Germline V gives CDR1 SGHRS, CDR2 YFSETQ. The CDR3 is made up of 15 amino acids. The CDR3, as DNA: TGCGCCAGCAGCTGGATCGGGGAGCCGGGAGAGACCCAGTACTTC. Its translation is CASSWIGEPGETQYF.

The J gene is TRBJ2-2, the V gene TRBV18; 7 nucleotides agree with TRBD1. Germline V gives CDR1 KGHSH, CDR2 LQKENI. The CDR3 has 16 residues. Unmatched junction bases numbered 7, after V lost 3 bases and J lost 3 bases. The CDR3: CASSPKGARDTGELFF. The CDR3 DNA reads as TGTGCCAGCTCACCTAAGGGGGCGCGGGACACCGGGGAGCTGTTTTTT.

The rearrangement joins TRBV6-5 to TRBJ1-2, with D perhaps TRBD1 (5 bases). Germline CDR1 MNHEY, CDR2 SVGAGI. V was shortened by 0 bases and J by 6 bases, with 11 bases between the two germline ends. This CDR3 has 14 residues. CDR3 loop: CASSYSHSRDGYTF. CDR3 nucleotides: TGTGCCAGCAGTTACTCGCACAGCAGGGATGGCTACACCTTC.